The 18 T cell receptor beta chains below come from one sample, sequenced in a study of Graves' ophthalmopathy and Graves' hyperthyroidism. Amplification from RNA transcripts yielded the TCR beta CDR3 regions. Scientists carried out first-round RT-PCR using HTBI primers and then a second-round multiplex PCR. Each CDR3 protein is one row after TCRdb ran MiXCR on the multiplex PCR reads. The sample contains more than 1,000,000 distinct CDR3 sequences, about 35% of which appear only once. The sample taken for sequencing was peripheral blood or thyroid tissue (not recorded which). These receptors were collected from an adult man with Graves' hyperthyroidism.

This clonotype was recorded at least ten times. CDR3 protein: CASRDLDYEQYF. CDR3 DNA sequence: TGTGCCAGCCGCGACCTCGACTACGAGCAGTACTTC. The chain links TRBV7-9 to TRBJ2-7, with unresolved D. Germline loops: CDR1 SEHNR, CDR2 FQNEAQ (reference sequence). This CDR3 has 12 amino acids. Deletions cut 8 bases from V and 3 bases from J, with 11 bases between.

With respect to this clonotype: A read error may be the cause here, since a much bigger clone is one base away. V gene TRBV7-9 combines with J gene TRBJ2-7; either TRBD1 or TRBD2 may fit D (5 bases each). The CDR3 sequence is 16 residues long. V was cut by 4 bases and J by 7 bases, with 23 bases left in between. CDR1 SEHNR and CDR2 FQNEAQ come from the germline V gene (reference sequence). CDR3 DNA sequence: TGTGCCAGCAGCTGTGGTGTGGGACCGCCTCGTGGGGAGCAGTACTTC. This gives the protein CASSCGVGPPRGEQYF. Looking up the rest from reference TRBV7-9 and TRBJ2-7 gives the full variable domain: DTGVSQNPRHKITKRGQNVTFRCDPISEHNRLYWYRQTLGQGPEFLTYFQNEAQLEKSRLLSDRFSAERPKGSFSTLEIQRTEQGDSAMYLCASSCGVGPPRGEQYFGPGTRLTVT.

The genes are TRBV2 and TRBJ1-1; 10 bases are shared with TRBD1. The CDR3 has 16 amino acids. In germline, CDR1 is SNHLY, CDR2 FYNNEI. Trimming took 6 bases from V and 3 from J; bases not matched to a gene: 10. The CDR3 reads CASSDGDRGSDTEAFF. CDR3 bases: TGTGCCAGCAGCGACGGGGACAGGGGTTCGGACACTGAAGCTTTCTTT. Combining the CDR3 with reference TRBV2 and TRBJ1-1 gives the whole variable domain EPEVTQTPSHQVTQMGQEVILRCVPISNHLYFYWYRQILGQKVEFLVSFYNNEISEKSEIFDDQFSVERPDGSNFTLKIRSTKLEDSAMYFCASSDGDRGSDTEAFFGQGTRLTVV.

This clonotype came up many times. The V call is TRBV2, the J call TRBJ1-2; D is possibly TRBD1 (5 bases). Germline V CDR1 and CDR2: SNHLY, FYNNEI. The CDR3 length is 11 residues. V was pared by 6 bases and J by 8 bases, with 10 bases between. CDR3 DNA: TGTGCCAGCAGGCCAGCAGGGGGCTACACCTTC. Protein: CASRPAGGYTF. The full variable domain, its missing parts supplied by reference TRBV2 and TRBJ1-2, is EPEVTQTPSHQVTQMGQEVILRCVPISNHLYFYWYRQILGQKVEFLVSFYNNEISEKSEIFDDQFSVERPDGSNFTLKIRSTKLEDSAMYFCASRPAGGYTFGSGTRLTVV.

There are many counts of this clonotype. The CDR3 bases are TGTGCCAGCAGGTGGTTCCAAGAGACCCAGTACTTC. The encoded protein is CASRWFQETQYF. The V call is TRBV2, the J call TRBJ2-5; no definite D call. V gave up 6 bases and J gave up 1 base, with 6 bases separating them. The germline CDR1 and CDR2 sequences are SNHLY and FYNNEI. The CDR3 runs 12 residues.

This clonotype appeared many times. The genes are TRBV4-3 and TRBJ2-6; 7 nucleotides line up with TRBD1. CDR3 size: 16 residues. Germline CDR1 is LGHNA and CDR2 is YSLEER. J gave up 1 base and V 0 bases, and 0 bases lay outside the gene matches. CDR3 sequence: CASSQEGQSGANVLTF. DNA of the CDR3: TGCGCCAGCAGCCAAGAGGGACAGTCTGGGGCCAACGTCCTGACTTTC.

The rearrangement uses TRBV30 and TRBJ1-2; tentatively, D is TRBD1 (6 bases). Germline CDR1 and CDR2: GTSNPN and SVGIG (reference sequence). The V gene lost 1 base and the J gene lost 3 bases, with 12 bases spanning the gap. There are 14 residues in the CDR3. The CDR3 bases are TGTGCCTGGAGTGGGGACAAGGGTTACTATGGCTACACCTTC. Protein: CAWSGDKGYYGYTF.

In its sample, this clonotype was seen many times. The chain is built from TRBV15 and TRBJ1-2; tentatively, D is TRBD1 (6 bases). The CDR3 length is 15 residues. Germline V gives CDR1 LNHNV, CDR2 YYDKDF (reference sequence). The V end was cut by 2 bases, the J end by 5 bases, with 15 bases between. CDR3 nucleotide sequence: TGTGCCACCAGCAGACAAGGACAGATTCCATATGGCTACACCTTC. It codes for CATSRQGQIPYGYTF.

This clonotype was observed many times. The chain is built from TRBV20-1 and TRBJ1-5; a possible D gene is TRBD1 (5 bases). Germline CDR1 is DFQATT and CDR2 is SNEGSKA (reference sequence). The V end lost 6 bases, the J end lost 3 bases, and 18 bases lay between the germline ends. The CDR3 covers 15 residues. The CDR3: CSAHRLGGNNQPQHF. CDR3 DNA: TGCAGTGCCCACAGGTTGGGGGGTAACAATCAGCCCCAGCATTTT.

The V call is TRBV25-1, the J call TRBJ2-5, with D perhaps matching TRBD1 (6 bases). CDR3 length equals 16 residues. V lost 3 bases and J 4 bases, leaving 18 bases between the germline ends. Looked up from germline, CDR1 is MGHDK and CDR2 is SYGVNS. The CDR3 DNA reads as TGTGCCAGCAGTGATCCTCTACAGGGTTTTGGAGAGACCCAGTACTTC. It encodes CASSDPLQGFGETQYF.

This clonotype has at least ten counts. The chain uses TRBV14 and TRBJ2-7; D remains ambiguous. The CDR3 is made up of 13 amino acids. CDR1 is SGHDN and CDR2 is FVKESK in the germline V gene. Trimming stripped 0 bases from V and 3 bases from J, with 6 bases between. The CDR3 loop is CASSQDRIYEQYF. CDR3 nucleotide sequence: TGTGCCAGCAGCCAAGACAGAATCTACGAGCAGTACTTC.

The V and J genes are TRBV9 and TRBJ1-2; D call uncertain. Trimming removed 0 bases from V and 0 bases from J, with 9 bases in between. Germline V gene lookup returns CDR1 SGDLS and CDR2 YYNGEE. The CDR3 consists of 15 residues. The CDR3: CASSVEGRTNYGYTF. CDR3 DNA sequence: TGTGCCAGCAGCGTAGAGGGCAGGACTAACTATGGCTACACCTTC.

This clonotype was picked up many times. This chain connects TRBV7-3 to TRBJ2-5; tentatively, D is TRBD2 (6 bases). V lost 5 bases to trimming and J lost 5 bases, with 27 bases between them. The CDR3 runs to 18 residues. Per the germline V gene, CDR1 is SGHTA and CDR2 is FQGTGA. CDR3: CASSPPLGGAQATETQYF. Written as DNA, the CDR3 is TGTGCCAGCAGCCCACCCCTTGGCGGGGCCCAAGCGACGGAGACCCAGTACTTC.

There are many counts of this clonotype. This chain connects TRBV19 to TRBJ1-1; 7 bases match TRBD1. CDR1 LNHDA and CDR2 SQIVND come from the germline V gene (reference sequence). The V segment lost 6 bases and the J segment 7 bases; nucleotides outside the gene matches: 2. The CDR3 spans 11 residues. The CDR3 DNA follows: TGTGCCAGTAGCCACAGGGGTGAAGCTTTCTTT. Encoded protein: CASSHRGEAFF.

This clonotype was picked up many times. The chain is built from TRBV5-1 and TRBJ1-1, with a tentative D call TRBD1 (6 bases). V gave up 4 bases and J gave up 1 base, with 8 bases separating them. This CDR3 region has 13 residues. Germline V gene lookup returns CDR1 SGHRS and CDR2 YFSETQ. The CDR3 is CASSRQANTEAFF. Written as DNA, the CDR3 is TGCGCCAGCAGCAGACAGGCGAACACTGAAGCTTTCTTT. Drawing the rest from reference TRBV5-1 and TRBJ1-1, the complete variable domain is KAGVTQTPRYLIKTRGQQVTLSCSPISGHRSVSWYQQTPGQGLQFLFEYFSETQRNKGNFPGRFSGRQFSNSRSEMNVSTLELGDSALYLCASSRQANTEAFFGQGTRLTVV.

This clonotype was seen ten or more times. The rearrangement uses TRBV9 and TRBJ2-5, with D possibly TRBD2 on 5 matching bases. V lost 2 bases to trimming and J lost 0 bases, with 11 bases between them. Germline V gene lookup returns CDR1 SGDLS and CDR2 YYNGEE. CDR3 length equals 15 residues. The CDR3 DNA reads TGTGCCAGCAGCGTGGGGTCGGGGAACCAAGAGACCCAGTACTTC. As protein: CASSVGSGNQETQYF.

This chain uses TRBV4-3 with TRBJ2-5, with D perhaps matching TRBD2 (6 bases). Trimming removed 1 base at V and 5 bases at J, with 11 bases between. Germline V lookup: CDR1 LGHNA, CDR2 YSLEER. The CDR3 loop spans 14 amino acids. In DNA, the CDR3 is TGCGCCAGCAGCCAAGGGCCCCGGGGGGAGACCCAGTACTTC. Amino acid sequence: CASSQGPRGETQYF.

The rearrangement joins TRBV11-2 to TRBJ2-3; no clear D gene. This CDR3 region has 12 residues. V gave up 5 bases and J gave up 6 bases, with 9 bases separating them. CDR1 and CDR2 from the germline V gene are SGHAT and FQNNGV. The CDR3 bases are TGTGCCAGCAGCGCGCCCTGGGATACGCAGTATTTT. This gives the protein CASSAPWDTQYF. The whole variable domain, remainder taken from reference TRBV11-2 and TRBJ2-3, is EAGVAQSPRYKIIEKRQSVAFWCNPISGHATLYWYQQILGQGPKLLIQFQNNGVVDDSQLPKDRFSAERLKGVDSTLKIQPAKLEDSAVYLCASSAPWDTQYFGPGTRLTVL.